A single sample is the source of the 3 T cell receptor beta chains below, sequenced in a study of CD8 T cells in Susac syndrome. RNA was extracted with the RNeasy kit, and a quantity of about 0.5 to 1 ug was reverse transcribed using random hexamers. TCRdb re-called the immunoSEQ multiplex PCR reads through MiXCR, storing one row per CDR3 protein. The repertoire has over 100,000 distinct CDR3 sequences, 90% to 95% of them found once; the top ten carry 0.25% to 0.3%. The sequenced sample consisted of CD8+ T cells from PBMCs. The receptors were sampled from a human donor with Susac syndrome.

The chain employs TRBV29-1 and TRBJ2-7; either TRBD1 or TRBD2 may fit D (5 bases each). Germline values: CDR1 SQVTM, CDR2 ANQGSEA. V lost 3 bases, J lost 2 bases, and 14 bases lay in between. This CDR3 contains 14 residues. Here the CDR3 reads CSVEGLGRPYEQYF. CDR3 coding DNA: TGCAGCGTTGAGGGGCTGGGACGGCCCTACGAGCAGTACTTC.

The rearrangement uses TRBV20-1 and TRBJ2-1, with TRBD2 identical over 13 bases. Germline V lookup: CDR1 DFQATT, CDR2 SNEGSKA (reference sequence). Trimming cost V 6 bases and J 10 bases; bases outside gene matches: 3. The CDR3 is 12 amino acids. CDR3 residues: CSATSGGGEQFF. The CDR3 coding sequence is TGCAGTGCAACTAGCGGGGGGGGAGAGCAGTTCTTC.

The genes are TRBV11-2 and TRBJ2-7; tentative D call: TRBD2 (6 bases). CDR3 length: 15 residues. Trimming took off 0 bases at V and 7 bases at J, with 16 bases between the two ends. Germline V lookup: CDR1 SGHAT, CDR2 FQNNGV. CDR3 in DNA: TGTGCCAGCAGCTTAGAGGCGGCGGGACGGGGAGAGCAGTACTTC. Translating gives CASSLEAAGRGEQYF.